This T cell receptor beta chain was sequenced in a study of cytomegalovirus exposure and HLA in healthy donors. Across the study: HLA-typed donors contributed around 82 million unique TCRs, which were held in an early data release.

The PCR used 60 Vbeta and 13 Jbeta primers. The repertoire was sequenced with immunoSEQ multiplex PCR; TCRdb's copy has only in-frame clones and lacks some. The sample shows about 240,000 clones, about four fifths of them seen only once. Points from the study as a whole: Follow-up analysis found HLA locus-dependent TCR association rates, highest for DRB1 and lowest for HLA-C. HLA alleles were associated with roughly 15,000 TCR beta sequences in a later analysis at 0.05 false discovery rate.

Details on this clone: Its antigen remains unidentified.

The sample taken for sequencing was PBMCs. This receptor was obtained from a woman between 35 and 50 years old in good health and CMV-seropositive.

CDR3 in amino acids: CASSGSGMNTGELFF. CDR3 DNA sequence: TGCGCCAGCAGTGGTAGCGGGATGAACACCGGGGAGCTGTTTTTT. The V call is TRBV10-2, the J call TRBJ2-2, with 8 positions matching TRBD2. With 4 bases clipped from V and 1 base from J, the junction kept 2 bases outside the gene matches. In germline, CDR1 is WSHSY, CDR2 SAAADI. The CDR3 has 15 residues.